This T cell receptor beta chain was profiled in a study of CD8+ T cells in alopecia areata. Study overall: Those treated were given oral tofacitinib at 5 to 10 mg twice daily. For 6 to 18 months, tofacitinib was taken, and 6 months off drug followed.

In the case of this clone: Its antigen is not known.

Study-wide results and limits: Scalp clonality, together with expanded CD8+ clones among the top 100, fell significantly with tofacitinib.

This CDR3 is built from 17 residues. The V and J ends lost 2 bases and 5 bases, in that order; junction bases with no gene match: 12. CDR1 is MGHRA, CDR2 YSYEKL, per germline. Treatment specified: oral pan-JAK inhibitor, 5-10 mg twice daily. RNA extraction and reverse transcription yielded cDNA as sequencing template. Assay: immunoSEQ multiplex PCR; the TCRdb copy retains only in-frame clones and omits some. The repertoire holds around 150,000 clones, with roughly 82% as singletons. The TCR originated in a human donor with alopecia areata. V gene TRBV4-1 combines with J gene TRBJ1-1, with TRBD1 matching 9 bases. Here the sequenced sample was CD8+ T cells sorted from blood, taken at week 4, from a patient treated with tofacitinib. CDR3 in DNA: TGCGCCAGCAGCCAACGAACAGGGGGCATTCTTGTGACTGAAGCTTTCTTT. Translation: CASSQRTGGILVTEAFF.